The clone carrying this TCR beta chain has a single count. The data stem from a study of technical replicates of blood from a few donors. V lost 5 bases and J lost 0; bases outside the gene matches: 6. The CDR3 totals 16 residues. Germline CDR1 and CDR2: SGHVS and FQNEAQ. Clones were sequenced by immunoSEQ multiplex PCR, and TCRdb holds only the in-frame ones, with some missing. The repertoire consists of around 83,000 clones, with 94% occurring once and the leading ten covering around 0.42%. The source of this sequence is a human donor in good health. This sequence joins TRBV7-8 and TRBJ2-7; TRBD2 matches 11 bases. The sequenced material came from T cells isolated from PBMCs. Here the CDR3 reads CASSLGLAGTSYEQYF. In DNA form, the CDR3 reads TGTGCCAGCAGCCTAGGACTAGCGGGCACCTCCTACGAGCAGTACTTC.